The clone carrying this TCR beta chain occurred a few times. Antigen specificity is unknown. The source of the sample is a study of TIL therapy for anti-PD-1-resistant metastatic lung cancer. Study as a whole: Tumors carried a median about 1.6 non-synonymous mutations per megabase.

As for time point: pre-treatment sample, taken before nivolumab and TIL therapy. The tumor samples were excised metastases, mostly pleural nodules or supraclavicular lymph nodes. Adults with stage 4 NSCLC were enrolled in a phase I trial. Germline values: CDR1 LGHNA, CDR2 YNFKEQ. V shed 0 bases and J shed 0 bases, with 11 bases lying between them. The CDR3 contains 16 residues. The immunoSEQ assay was v3. Some clones are missing from TCRdb's copy, which holds only in-frame ones; the method was immunoSEQ multiplex PCR. The table shows 95,000 or so clones, with about 71% occurring only once. Study-level results: The cohort had more treatment-naive, never-smoker and oncogene-addicted patients than typical.

The sequence came from a person between 30 and 80 years old with non-small cell lung cancer. The gene calls are TRBV4-2 and TRBJ1-1; D ambiguous. This sample comprised tumor tissue, obtained at baseline. Here the CDR3 reads CASSQDRRRVNTEAFF. In DNA, the CDR3 is TGTGCCAGCAGCCAAGATCGGCGCAGAGTGAACACTGAAGCTTTCTTT.